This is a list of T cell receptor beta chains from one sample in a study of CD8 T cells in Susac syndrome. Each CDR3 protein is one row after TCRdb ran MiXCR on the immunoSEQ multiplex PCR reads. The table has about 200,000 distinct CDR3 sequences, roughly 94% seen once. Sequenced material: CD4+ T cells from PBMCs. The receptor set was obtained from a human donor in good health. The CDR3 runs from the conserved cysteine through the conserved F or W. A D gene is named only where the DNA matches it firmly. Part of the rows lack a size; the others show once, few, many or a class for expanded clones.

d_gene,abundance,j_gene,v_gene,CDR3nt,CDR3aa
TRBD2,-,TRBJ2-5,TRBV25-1,TGTGCCAGCTCTCGGGGGGAAGCTTGGGAGACCCAGTACTTC,CASSRGEAWETQYF
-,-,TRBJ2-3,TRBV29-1,TGCAGCGTTAGGCTCTCCCTAGGGATACGGACAGATACGCAGTATTTT,CSVRLSLGIRTDTQYF
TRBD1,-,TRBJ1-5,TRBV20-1,TGCAGTGCTGGGGGACAGGGGAATCAGCCCCAGCATTTT,CSAGGQGNQPQHF
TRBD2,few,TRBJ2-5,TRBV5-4,TGTGCCAGCAGACGGACTAGCGGTCAAGAGACCCAGTACTTC,CASRRTSGQETQYF
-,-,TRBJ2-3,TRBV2,TGTGCCAGCAGTGAAGGAAGGGCGAGCACAGATACGCAGTATTTT,CASSEGRASTDTQYF
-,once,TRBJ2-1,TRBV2,TGTGCCAGCACCACTACAAACTCCTACAATGAGCAGTTCTTC,CASTTTNSYNEQFF
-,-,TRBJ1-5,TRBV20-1,TGCAGTGCTACGTCAGGGAATCAGCCCCAGCATTTT,CSATSGNQPQHF
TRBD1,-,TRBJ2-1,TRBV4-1,TGCGCCAGCAGCCACCTAGGACAGGGGGGAAATGAGCAGTTCTTC,CASSHLGQGGNEQFF
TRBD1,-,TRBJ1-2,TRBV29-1,TGCAGCGTTGGGGACAGGGCCTTTGGCTACACCTTC,CSVGDRAFGYTF
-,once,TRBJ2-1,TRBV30,TGTGCCTGGAGTGTATGGGGCGAGCAGTTCTTC,CAWSVWGEQFF
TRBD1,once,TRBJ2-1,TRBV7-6,TGTGCCAGCAGCTTAGAGTGGACAGGGACATACAATGAGCAGTTCTTC,CASSLEWTGTYNEQFF
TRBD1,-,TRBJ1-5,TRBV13,TGTGCCAGCAGCGCAACAGGGGGGGATCAGCCCCAGCATTTT,CASSATGGDQPQHF
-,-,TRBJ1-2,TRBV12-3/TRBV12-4,TGTGCCAGCAGTCTGGGCATCATTGGCTACACCTTC,CASSLGIIGYTF
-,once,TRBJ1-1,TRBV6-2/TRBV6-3,TGTGCCAGCAGTCACGAGTACACTGAAGCTTTCTTT,CASSHEYTEAFF
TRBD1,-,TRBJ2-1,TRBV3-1,TGTGCCAGCAGCCAGAGAGGGGGACAGGGTGAGTTCTTC,CASSQRGGQGEFF
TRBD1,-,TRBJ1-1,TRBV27,TGTGCCAGCAGTACTCGGACAGGAACGAACACTGAAGCTTTCTTT,CASSTRTGTNTEAFF
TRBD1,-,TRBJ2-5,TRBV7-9,TGTGCCAGCAGTCGGAACAGGGGTGAGACCCAGTACTTC,CASSRNRGETQYF
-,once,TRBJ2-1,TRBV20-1,TGCAGTGCTAGAGCTATGGGACAATACGATGAGCAGTTCTTC,CSARAMGQYDEQFF
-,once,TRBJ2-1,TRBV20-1,TGCAGTGCCCTTTCAAACTCTGGGGGAAAAAATGAGCAGTTCTTC,CSALSNSGGKNEQFF
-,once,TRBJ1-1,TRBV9,TGTGCCAGCAGCGTAGGAGTTGGGCAGGGGTTTGAAGCTTTCTTT,CASSVGVGQGFEAFF
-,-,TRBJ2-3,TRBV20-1,TGCAGTGCCCCCCAGCCCGGCACAGATACGCAGTATTTT,CSAPQPGTDTQYF
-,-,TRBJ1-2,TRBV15,TGTGCCACCAGCAAGTCAGCTAACTATGGCTACACCTTC,CATSKSANYGYTF
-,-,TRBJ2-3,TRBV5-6,TGTGCCAGCAGCTTGTTACCCGCCGGAGAGACGCAGTATTTT,CASSLLPAGETQYF
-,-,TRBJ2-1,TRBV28,TGTGCCATCATGCCGGGCACAGGGTCCCACAATGAGCAGTTCTTC,CAIMPGTGSHNEQFF
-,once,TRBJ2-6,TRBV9,TGTGCCAGCAGCGTAGGGGTACCAGGGGCCAACGTCCTGACTTTC,CASSVGVPGANVLTF
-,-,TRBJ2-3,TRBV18,TGTGCCAGCTCACTGTCGAAGCCAGATACGCAGTATTTT,CASSLSKPDTQYF
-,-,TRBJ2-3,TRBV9,TGTGCCAGCAGCGCCTGGTCGGGGGAGGGCACAGATACGCAGTATTTT,CASSAWSGEGTDTQYF
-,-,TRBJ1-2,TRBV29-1,TGCAGCGTTGGGGACGACTACACCTTC,CSVGDDYTF
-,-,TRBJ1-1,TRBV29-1,TGCAGCGTTAACAATGCGGGAGTGGGCAGGGAGGAAGCTTTCTTT,CSVNNAGVGREEAFF
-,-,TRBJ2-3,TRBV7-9,TGTGCCAGCAGCACCCGGGGCGCGGGAGATACGCAGTATTTT,CASSTRGAGDTQYF
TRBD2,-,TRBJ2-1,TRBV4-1,TGCGCCAGCAGCCAAGTGGGACTAGCGGGAGTGGACGAGCAGTTCTTC,CASSQVGLAGVDEQFF
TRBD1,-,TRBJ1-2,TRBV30,TGTGCCGAAAGATTGCAGGGGGGATTTAACTATGGCTACACCTTC,CAERLQGGFNYGYTF
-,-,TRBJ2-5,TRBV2,TGTGCCAGCAGTGAAGCGAGGCAGCAAGAGACCCAGTACTTC,CASSEARQQETQYF
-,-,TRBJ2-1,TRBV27,TGTGCCAGCAGTGACAGTCGGGGGTTATACAATGAGCAGTTCTTC,CASSDSRGLYNEQFF
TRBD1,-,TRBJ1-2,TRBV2,TGTGCCAGCCGGACAGGGAGTGGCTACACCTTC,CASRTGSGYTF
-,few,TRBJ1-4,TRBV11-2,TGTGCCAGCAGTCAAGGTGAAAAACTGTTTTTT,CASSQGEKLFF
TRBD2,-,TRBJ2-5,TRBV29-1,TGCAGCGTTTATGATACGGGACTAGCGGGAGCAGAGACCCAGTACTTC,CSVYDTGLAGAETQYF
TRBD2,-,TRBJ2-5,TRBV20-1,TGCAGTGCCAAGCGGGAGCTCGAAGAGACCCAGTACTTC,CSAKRELEETQYF
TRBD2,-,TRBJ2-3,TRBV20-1,TGCAGTGCTAGCCACTTGGCGGGAGGGATCACAGATACGCAGTATTTT,CSASHLAGGITDTQYF
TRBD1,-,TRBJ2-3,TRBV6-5,TGTGCCAGCAGTTACACCCAACCCACTACAGGGGGCTCCGGAGATACGCAGTATTTT,CASSYTQPTTGGSGDTQYF
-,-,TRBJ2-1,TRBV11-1,TGTGCCAACAAAGGTGGCGGGGCGGGTGAGCAGTTCTTC,CANKGGGAGEQFF
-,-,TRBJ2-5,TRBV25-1,TGTGCCGCTATGCGGCAAGAGACCCAGTACTTC,CAAMRQETQYF
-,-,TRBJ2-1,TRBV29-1,TGCAGCGTCGGGCAGCTGTACAATGAGCAGTTCTTC,CSVGQLYNEQFF
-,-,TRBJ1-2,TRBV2,TGTGCCAGCAGCGAGCGGTGGGGGCTGCTGGATGGTGGCTACACCTTC,CASSERWGLLDGGYTF
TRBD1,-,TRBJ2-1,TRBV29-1,TGCAGCGTCGAAAGACAGGGTAATACTGAGCAGTTCTTC,CSVERQGNTEQFF
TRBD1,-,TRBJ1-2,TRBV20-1,TGCAGTGCTTTTCCGGGACAGGGAGGAGGCTACACCTTC,CSAFPGQGGGYTF
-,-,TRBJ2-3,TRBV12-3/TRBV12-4,TGTGCCAGCAGTTTGGGGGACGGAGGGCTTACAGATACGCAGTATTTT,CASSLGDGGLTDTQYF
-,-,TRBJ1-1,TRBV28,TGTGCCAGCAGAGGGCGTCCCACTGAAGCTTTCTTT,CASRGRPTEAFF